This TCR beta chain was observed in a study of T-cell memory formation after mild COVID-19. Whole-study results and caveats: CM and EM subsets held most contracting CD4+ clones; EMRA held CD8+ ones. From day 15 to 85, contracting clones were balanced between CD4 and CD8, whereas later expanders leaned toward CD4+. A subset of responding clones appeared in pre-infection memory, suggesting cross-reactive memory joined.

Researchers used 5'RACE with constant-segment primers to make TCR alpha and TCR beta cDNA libraries that carry sample barcodes and UMIs. TCRdb passed the 5' RACE reads through MiXCR, listing each CDR3 protein once. The table has some 110,000 distinct CDR3 sequences, around 11% seen once. This clonotype showed up just a few times. Its antigen remains unknown. The ends were cut back, 8 bases at V and 3 bases at J, with 11 bases in the middle. There are 13 residues in the CDR3. The sample consisted of PBMCs or a T cell subset sorted from them (not recorded which). This TCR was sampled from an adult woman who had mild COVID-19 (a few samples of this study predate the infection). Cell type and time point are not known. J is TRBJ1-5 and V is TRBV12-3 or TRBV12-4, with D hard to call. The CDR3 DNA reads TGTGCCAGCCGTGCAAGCGTCAATCAGCCCCAGCATTTT. Its protein product is CASRASVNQPQHF.